This T cell receptor (beta chain) derives from a study of blood T cell repertoires in COVID-19. Study information: Acute-phase and convalescent COVID-19 samples originated in the United States, Italy and Spain. Sample material is recorded as cDNA or gDNA derived from T cells, B-cell-depleted T cells, or PBMCs.

Per the study methods: How many nucleated cells were present was estimated from reference gene primer amplification. Profiled with immunoSEQ multiplex PCR; TCRdb holds only in-frame clones, not every one. The V and J calls and clone size come from that table; D and trimming were worked out from the DNA. The top ten clones hold over 4.5% of a sample with about 150,000 clones, 87% of them seen once. Sequencing input: peripheral blood. The sequence derives from a human donor in a cohort sampled during active COVID-19.

CDR3 sequence reads: CASSYEGQGYNEQFF. The CDR3 nucleotides are TGTGCCAGCAGTTACGAGGGACAGGGTTACAATGAGCAGTTCTTC. V is TRBV6-5 and J is TRBJ2-1, with TRBD1 matching 9 bases. Germline assignment: CDR1 MNHEY and CDR2 SVGAGI. V dropped 2 bases and J dropped 4; count of bases not matched to a gene: 3. The CDR3 runs to 15 residues.